A single sample is the source of the 9 T cell receptor beta chains below, sequenced in a study of control samples from healthy donors and cancer patients. Produced via immunoSEQ multiplex PCR; TCRdb's table is partial and in-frame only. The repertoire holds about 160,000 clones, with 96% as singletons. The specimen was blood. The receptors come from a woman in her thirties in good health.

The chain combines TRBV7-9 with TRBJ2-2; 8 bases are shared with TRBD1. CDR1 and CDR2 (germline): SEHNR, FQNEAQ (reference sequence). Unmatched junction bases numbered 3, after V lost 5 bases and J lost 7 bases. The CDR3 consists of 13 residues. CDR3 residues: CASSPQGGGELFF. In DNA, the CDR3 is TGTGCCAGCAGCCCACAGGGGGGCGGGGAGCTGTTTTTT.

The V call is TRBV11-2, the J call TRBJ2-2; D ambiguous. The CDR3 sequence is 13 residues long. The V gene lost 4 bases and the J gene lost 1 base, with 4 bases spanning the gap. Germline CDR1 SGHAT, CDR2 FQNNGV. CDR3 bases: TGTGCCAGCAGCTCACTGAACACCGGGGAGCTGTTTTTT. This translates into CASSSLNTGELFF.

The V and J genes are TRBV15 and TRBJ1-3, with 9 bases that match TRBD1. The ends lost 2 bases at V and 3 bases at J; junction bases unmatched: 5. The CDR3 is 16 amino acids. CDR1 is LNHNV, CDR2 YYDKDF, per germline (reference sequence). CDR3 loop: CATSRNRQGVGNTIYF. CDR3 bases: TGTGCCACCAGCAGAAACAGACAGGGGGTTGGAAACACCATATATTTT.

The V call is TRBV4-2, the J call TRBJ2-3; D is uncertain. Trimming shortened V by 4 bases and J by 6 bases, and 11 bases separated the two germline ends. The CDR3 runs 13 residues. CDR1 and CDR2 from the germline V gene are LGHNA and YNFKEQ. CDR3 residues: CASSPFTEDTQYF. CDR3 nucleotides: TGTGCCAGCAGCCCATTCACCGAGGATACGCAGTATTTT.

The chain recombines TRBV9 with TRBJ2-3; D possibly corresponds to TRBD2 (6 bases). In germline, CDR1 is SGDLS, CDR2 YYNGEE. This CDR3 is 15 amino acids long. V was clipped by 0 bases and J by 2 bases, with 10 bases between them. The CDR3 reads CASSVGVAATDTQYF. The DNA of the CDR3 is TGTGCCAGCAGCGTAGGAGTAGCGGCCACAGATACGCAGTATTTT. Full variable domain (remainder filled in from reference TRBV9 and TRBJ2-3): DSGVTQTPKHLITATGQRVTLRCSPRSGDLSVYWYQQSLDQGLQFLIQYYNGEERAKGNILERFSAQQFPDLHSELNLSSLELGDSALYFCASSVGVAATDTQYFGPGTRLTVL.

V and J are TRBV5-1 and TRBJ2-3; D is unresolved. The CDR3 is made up of 16 amino acids. With 0 bases removed from V and 1 base from J, the gap between germline ends came to 12 bases. The germline V gene has CDR1 SGHRS and CDR2 YFSETQ. The CDR3, as DNA: TGCGCCAGCAGCTTGGTCAGGCGTGGGGGCACAGATACGCAGTATTTT. It yields the protein CASSLVRRGGTDTQYF. Complete variable domain (other parts from reference TRBV5-1 and TRBJ2-3): KAGVTQTPRYLIKTRGQQVTLSCSPISGHRSVSWYQQTPGQGLQFLFEYFSETQRNKGNFPGRFSGRQFSNSRSEMNVSTLELGDSALYLCASSLVRRGGTDTQYFGPGTRLTVL.

The chain links TRBV10-1 to TRBJ1-2; D unresolved. This CDR3 is built from 13 residues. Trimming took 3 bases from V and 2 from J, leaving 7 bases between them. Germline values: CDR1 WNHNN, CDR2 SYGVQD (reference sequence). The CDR3 DNA reads as TGCGCCAGCAGTGATGGCAGAAACTATGGCTACACCTTC. Amino acid sequence: CASSDGRNYGYTF.

J is TRBJ1-1 and V is TRBV11-3; a possible D gene is TRBD1 (5 bases). The CDR3 has 14 residues. Trimming shortened V by 4 bases and J by 1 base, and 10 bases separated the two germline ends. Germline CDR1 is SGHNT and CDR2 is YENEEA. The CDR3 here is CASSSGPTNTEAFF. The CDR3 region has the DNA TGTGCCAGCAGCTCGGGGCCCACGAACACTGAAGCTTTCTTT. Combining the CDR3 with reference TRBV11-3 and TRBJ1-1 gives the whole variable domain EAGVVQSPRYKIIEKKQPVAFWCNPISGHNTLYWYLQNLGQGPELLIRYENEEAVDDSQLPKDRFSAERLKGVDSTLKIQPAELGDSAVYLCASSSGPTNTEAFFGQGTRLTVV.

CDR3: CASRKEGYQETQYF. Here the CDR3 DNA reads TGTGCCAGCAGAAAAGAGGGATACCAAGAGACCCAGTACTTC. This chain links TRBV11-2 with TRBJ2-5, with TRBD2 as a possible D gene (5 bases). Deletions cut 6 bases from V and 0 bases from J, with 11 bases between. CDR3 size: 14 residues. From germline, CDR1 is SGHAT and CDR2 FQNNGV.